One sample yielded the 28 T cell receptor beta chains listed below, sequenced in a study of T-cell reconstitution after alpha-beta-depleted transplantation in children. Researchers prepared the TCRbeta library using unique molecular identifiers, the study reports. TCRdb ran MiXCR on the PCR reads and lists one entry per CDR3 protein. The sample has roughly 500,000 distinct CDR3 sequences; about 10% are singletons. The sample here was PBMCs, taken before TCRalphabeta/CD19-depleted stem cell transplant. These TCRs come from a child younger than 10 with inherited bone marrow failure, due to receive a stem cell transplant.

This clonotype appeared once. A read error may be the cause here, since a much bigger clone is one base away. The genes are TRBV14 and TRBJ2-1; D possibly matches TRBD1 or TRBD2 (5 bases each). The CDR3 loop spans 15 amino acids. The V end lost 4 bases, the J end lost 0 bases, and 10 bases lay between the germline ends. From germline, CDR1 is SGHDN and CDR2 FVKESK. Written as DNA, the CDR3 is TGTGCCAGCAGCCCCGGGGCACCCTCCTACAATGAGCAGTTCTTC. This encodes CASSPGAPSYNEQFF.

This clonotype was observed many times. The chain carries TRBV3-1 and TRBJ2-1; D remains unclear. The CDR3 totals 12 residues. Germline V gene sequence: CDR1 LGHDT, CDR2 YNNKEL (reference sequence). Trimming took 4 bases from V and 13 from J, leaving 14 bases between them. The CDR3 is CASSPAQVAQFF. The CDR3 DNA sequence: TGTGCCAGCAGCCCCGCTCAAGTGGCCCAGTTCTTC.

In this sample, this clonotype turned up many times. The V call is TRBV5-1, the J call TRBJ2-1; 11 bases agree with TRBD2. CDR1 SGHRS and CDR2 YFSETQ come from the germline V gene. The V and J ends lost 2 bases and 7 bases, in that order; junction bases with no gene match: 8. The length of the CDR3 is 16 residues. The CDR3 DNA sequence: TGCGCCAGCAGCTTTAATCTACTAGCGGGAGTTAATGAGCAGTTCTTC. This sequence encodes CASSFNLLAGVNEQFF. Based on the CDR3 plus reference TRBV5-1 and TRBJ2-1, the full variable domain is KAGVTQTPRYLIKTRGQQVTLSCSPISGHRSVSWYQQTPGQGLQFLFEYFSETQRNKGNFPGRFSGRQFSNSRSEMNVSTLELGDSALYLCASSFNLLAGVNEQFFGPGTRLTVL.

This chain uses TRBV4-1 with TRBJ2-1; 7 nucleotides agree with TRBD2. The germline V gene has CDR1 MGHRA and CDR2 YSYEKL. V gave up 0 bases and J gave up 4 bases; unmatched junction bases: 9. The CDR3 covers 17 residues. CDR3 protein: CASSQDFSSGLYNEQFF. Written as DNA, the CDR3 is TGCGCCAGCAGCCAAGATTTCTCTAGCGGCCTTTACAATGAGCAGTTCTTC.

This clonotype was detected only a few times. The chain has TRBV29-1 and TRBJ2-1, with D unresolved. The CDR3 length is 16 residues. Germline values: CDR1 SQVTM, CDR2 ANQGSEA. V was shortened by 2 bases and J by 6 bases, with 20 bases between the two germline ends. The CDR3 loop is CSVEQVNPRLSNEQFF. CDR3 DNA sequence: TGCAGCGTTGAACAGGTTAACCCTCGATTATCCAATGAGCAGTTCTTC.

This clonotype was counted many times. The rearrangement uses TRBV28 and TRBJ2-7; D gene ambiguous. V was cut by 6 bases and J by 4 bases, with 7 bases left in between. CDR1 MDHEN and CDR2 SYDVKM come from the germline V gene. The CDR3 is 11 amino acids. CDR3 residues: CASSRTYEQYF. CDR3 DNA sequence: TGTGCCAGCAGCCGAACATACGAGCAGTACTTC.

J is TRBJ2-3 and V is TRBV25-1; 8 bases line up with TRBD2. The CDR3 loop spans 17 amino acids. The J segment lost 2 bases and the V segment lost 4 bases, leaving 11 bases of the junction unmatched. Germline V CDR1 and CDR2: MGHDK, SYGVNS. DNA of the CDR3: TGTGCCAGCAGTGCCCGACCCGGGACTAGTCCCACAGATACGCAGTATTTT. This gives the protein CASSARPGTSPTDTQYF.

This clonotype was counted at least ten times. V is TRBV29-1 and J is TRBJ2-2; D is ambiguous. The CDR3 totals 12 residues. V lost 7 bases and J lost 3, with 9 bases in between. The V gene's germline CDR1 is SQVTM and CDR2 ANQGSEA. The CDR3 region has the DNA TGCAGCGCTGACGCCTACACCGGGGAGCTGTTTTTT. Translating gives CSADAYTGELFF.

The J gene is TRBJ2-7, the V gene TRBV6-2 or TRBV6-3, with D possibly matching TRBD1 (6 bases). V was cut by 1 base and J by 2 bases, with 9 bases left in between. CDR1 is MNHEY, CDR2 SVGEGT, per germline. This CDR3 is 14 amino acids long. The CDR3 nucleotides read TGTGCCAGCAGTTACTGGGGGCCCACCTACGAGCAGTACTTC. Translated, it gives CASSYWGPTYEQYF.

This clonotype has a count of ten or more. The chain couples TRBV12-3 or TRBV12-4 to TRBJ2-1; 14 nucleotides align to TRBD2. This CDR3 comprises 18 residues. With 3 bases clipped from V and 7 bases from J, the junction kept 11 bases outside the gene matches. CDR3 protein: CASSLGLAGVSSVNEQFF. Here the CDR3 DNA reads TGTGCCAGCAGTTTGGGACTAGCGGGAGTATCCTCCGTGAATGAGCAGTTCTTC.

The chain uses TRBV28 and TRBJ2-4; 8 nucleotides align to TRBD2. V lost 5 bases and J lost 3; bases outside the gene matches: 6. The CDR3 has 15 residues. Germline lookup yields CDR1 MDHEN and CDR2 SYDVKM. CDR3 amino acids: CASSRSGSVKNIQYF. As DNA, the CDR3 is TGTGCCAGCAGTCGGAGCGGGAGTGTCAAAAACATTCAGTACTTC. Filled out from reference TRBV28 and TRBJ2-4, the complete variable domain reads DVKVTQSSRYLVKRTGEKVFLECVQDMDHENMFWYRQDPGLGLRLIYFSYDVKMKEKGDIPEGYSVSREKKERFSLILESASTNQTSMYLCASSRSGSVKNIQYFGAGTRLSVL.

This clonotype was picked up many times. The gene calls are TRBV6-1 and TRBJ1-1; 8 nucleotides line up with TRBD1. Germline loops: CDR1 MNHNS, CDR2 SASEGT. J was trimmed by 3 bases and V by 10 bases; bases with no gene match: 7. The CDR3 consists of 13 residues. CDR3 amino acids: CAIRQGPYTEAFF. The CDR3 DNA follows: TGTGCCATCCGACAGGGGCCGTACACTGAAGCTTTCTTT.

This clonotype appeared many times. V is TRBV5-6 and J is TRBJ2-1; 15 positions agree with TRBD2. The V gene end was trimmed by 1 base and the J gene end by 0 bases; junction bases not matched to a gene: 5. The CDR3 totals 19 residues. Germline lookup yields CDR1 SGHDT and CDR2 YYEEEE. The CDR3 sequence: CASSLMGLAGGDSYNEQFF. CDR3 DNA sequence: TGTGCCAGCAGCTTGATGGGACTAGCGGGAGGAGACTCCTACAATGAGCAGTTCTTC. Variable domain in full (rest from reference TRBV5-6 and TRBJ2-1): DAGVTQSPTHLIKTRGQQVTLRCSPKSGHDTVSWYQQALGQGPQFIFQYYEEEERQRGNFPDRFSGHQFPNYSSELNVNALLLGDSALYLCASSLMGLAGGDSYNEQFFGPGTRLTVL.

This clonotype was detected many times. The gene calls are TRBV15 and TRBJ2-3, with TRBD2 matching 7 bases. The germline V gene has CDR1 LNHNV and CDR2 YYDKDF (reference sequence). This CDR3 is 16 amino acids long. J was trimmed by 6 bases and V by 0 bases; bases with no gene match: 9. The CDR3 DNA reads TGTGCCACCAGCAGAGATAGATCGGCGGGGGTGGATACGCAGTATTTT. Residues: CATSRDRSAGVDTQYF.

This clonotype was detected ten times or more. This CDR3 reads CAISDSGRVYEQYF. In DNA form, the CDR3 reads TGTGCCATCAGTGACTCGGGGAGGGTGTACGAGCAGTACTTC. The chain employs TRBV10-3 and TRBJ2-7, with TRBD2 identical over 7 bases. Per germline, CDR1 ENHRY and CDR2 SYGVKD. This CDR3 is 14 amino acids long. The trim removed 3 bases at V and 4 bases at J, leaving 6 bases unmatched.

This clonotype was picked up many times. The DNA of the CDR3 is TGCGCCAGCAGCTTGACGGACAGGAGAGATAGAGGAGCTTTCTTT. Its translation: CASSLTDRRDRGAFF. The chain links TRBV5-1 to TRBJ1-1; 7 bases line up with TRBD1. This CDR3 has 15 amino acids. The junction had 13 bases not matched to a gene; V was cut back by 1 base and J by 10 bases. Looked up from germline, CDR1 is SGHRS and CDR2 is YFSETQ.

This rearrangement joins TRBV7-2 to TRBJ2-7; either TRBD1 or TRBD2 may fit D (5 bases each). CDR1 and CDR2 (germline): SGHTA, FQGNSA. Deletions cut 4 bases from V and 3 bases from J, with 16 bases between. The CDR3 consists of 15 residues. CDR3 nucleotide sequence: TGTGCCAGCAGCTCCGACAGCGGTCTTTTCTACGAGCAGTACTTC. Amino acids: CASSSDSGLFYEQYF.

In this sample, this clonotype turned up many times. The chain employs TRBV6-1 and TRBJ2-3; TRBD2 aligns across 10 bases. CDR3 length: 18 residues. With V trimmed by 2 bases and J by 2 bases, 10 bases remained unmatched. Per the germline V gene, CDR1 is MNHNS and CDR2 is SASEGT. DNA of the CDR3: TGTGCCAGCAGTGAACGGCTAGCGGGAGTGATACCCACAGATACGCAGTATTTT. It encodes CASSERLAGVIPTDTQYF.

This clonotype was counted many times. The chain links TRBV12-3 or TRBV12-4 to TRBJ2-7; D gene unclear. V lost 3 bases, J lost 3 bases, and 3 bases lay in between. This CDR3 spans 11 amino acids. CDR3 sequence reads: CASSFFYEQYF. CDR3 nucleotide sequence: TGTGCCAGCAGTTTCTTCTACGAGCAGTACTTC.

This clonotype was observed many times. J is TRBJ1-2 and V is TRBV18; D is ambiguous. Germline values: CDR1 KGHSH, CDR2 LQKENI. This CDR3 comprises 13 residues. Trimming took 2 bases from V and 6 from J, leaving 10 bases between them. CDR3 loop: CASSPIEEDGYTF. The CDR3 DNA follows: TGTGCCAGCTCACCAATAGAGGAGGATGGCTACACCTTC. The entire variable domain, with the rest obtained from reference TRBV18 and TRBJ1-2, is as follows: NAGVMQNPRHLVRRRGQEARLRCSPMKGHSHVYWYRQLPEEGLKFMVYLQKENIIDESGMPKERFSAEFPKEGPSILRIQQVVRGDSAAYFCASSPIEEDGYTFGSGTRLTVV.

Many counts were recorded for this clonotype. V gene TRBV28 combines with J gene TRBJ2-7; a possible D gene is TRBD2 (5 bases). This CDR3 contains 15 residues. V shed 3 bases and J shed 3 bases, with 15 bases lying between them. Germline V gene sequence: CDR1 MDHEN, CDR2 SYDVKM. In DNA form, the CDR3 reads TGTGCCAGCAGTTTTCGAGGGCGGCGGTACTACGAGCAGTACTTC. Its translation is CASSFRGRRYYEQYF. The variable domain in full, completed from reference TRBV28 and TRBJ2-7, reads DVKVTQSSRYLVKRTGEKVFLECVQDMDHENMFWYRQDPGLGLRLIYFSYDVKMKEKGDIPEGYSVSREKKERFSLILESASTNQTSMYLCASSFRGRRYYEQYFGPGTRLTVT.

The chain combines TRBV6-1 with TRBJ1-1; perhaps TRBD1 as D (6 bases). The CDR3 is made up of 13 amino acids. Between the trimmed V and J ends, which lost 5 bases and 2 bases, there was a span of 9 bases. Germline-derived CDR1 and CDR2 are MNHNS and SASEGT. CDR3 bases: TGTGCCAGCAGTCGGGGGGGCAACACTGAAGCTTTCTTT. Translating it yields CASSRGGNTEAFF.

This clonotype has ten or more counts. In DNA, the CDR3 is TGTGCCAGCAGCCACGAGGGCAACTATGGCTACACCTTC. Translated: CASSHEGNYGYTF. The chain combines TRBV3-1 with TRBJ1-2; no firm D call. The germline V gene has CDR1 LGHDT and CDR2 YNNKEL (reference sequence). The CDR3 spans 13 residues. Trimming took 3 bases from V and 2 from J, leaving 7 bases between them.

This clonotype was seen many times. This chain joins TRBV7-2 and TRBJ2-4; D is ambiguous. Germline-derived CDR1 and CDR2 are SGHTA and FQGNSA. This CDR3 contains 15 residues. Trimming removed 0 bases at V and 0 bases at J, with 6 bases between. CDR3: CASSLAALAKNIQYF. CDR3 in DNA: TGTGCCAGCAGCTTAGCGGCACTAGCCAAAAACATTCAGTACTTC.

This clonotype has a count of ten or more. An end of the junction does not agree with germline; a read error may underlie this. V and J are TRBV10-3 and TRBJ1-5; possible D gene TRBD1, 5 bases. Germline V CDR1 and CDR2: ENHRY, SYGVKD. This CDR3 region has 17 residues. This chain's CDR3 is CASSESRDSWANQPQHF. The CDR3 coding sequence is TGTGCCAGCAGTGAGTCGCGCGACAGCTGGGCTAATCAGCCCCAGCATTTT.

This clonotype was observed many times. In DNA, the CDR3 is TGTGCCAGCAGCTCAGGGGCCACGGCGACAGGTGATGGCTACACCTTC. Translating gives CASSSGATATGDGYTF. V gene TRBV13 combines with J gene TRBJ1-2; D possibly corresponds to TRBD1 (6 bases). This CDR3 contains 16 residues. Trimming removed 4 bases from V and 6 bases from J, with 21 bases in between. The germline CDR1 and CDR2 sequences are PRHDT and FYEKMQ (reference sequence).

As regards this clonotype: This may be a read error, as it is one base from a much larger clone. This chain joins TRBV20-1 and TRBJ2-2, with D possibly matching TRBD2 (5 bases). This CDR3 spans 13 amino acids. Germline-derived CDR1 and CDR2 are DFQATT and SNEGSKA (reference sequence). CDR3 amino acids: CSATAPNTGEPFF. In nucleotides, the CDR3 is TGCAGTGCCACCGCACCGAACACCGGGGAGCCGTTTTTT.

This clonotype was seen at least ten times. The chain is built from TRBV7-2 and TRBJ2-7; TRBD1 matches 8 bases. Germline-derived CDR1 and CDR2 are SGHTA and FQGNSA. V lost 5 bases and J lost 3; bases outside the gene matches: 6. The CDR3 contains 14 residues. The CDR3 nucleotides read TGTGCCAGCAGCGTGACAGGGGCTCGCTACGAGCAGTACTTC. Amino acids: CASSVTGARYEQYF.